The 19 T cell receptor beta chains in this list originate from one sample, sequenced in a study of blood T cell repertoires in COVID-19 (dated by TCRdb to the early 2020s). Library preparation employed the immunoSEQ multiplex PCR assay. TCRdb obtained this table from immuneACCESS and retained in-frame rearrangements with V and J assigned. These tables miss some clones; where compared with another copy, unresolved V genes account for less than half of the shortfall, and the remainder is unexplained. Recorded for this sample are about 360,000 clones; around nine tenths of them occurred a single time. Jointly, the top ten make up around 2.9% of the sample. Sample: peripheral blood. The receptor source for this set is a human donor in a cohort sampled during active COVID-19.

CDR3 sequence: CASSQDDTGVNYGYTF. The CDR3 region has the DNA TGTGCCAGCAGCCAAGATGATACAGGAGTAAACTATGGCTACACCTTC. The rearrangement links TRBV3-1 (or the pseudogene TRBV3-2) to TRBJ1-2, with a weak D call TRBD1 (5 bases). Germline V gene sequence: CDR1 LGHDT, CDR2 YNNKEL (reference sequence). Trimming took 0 bases from V and 2 from J, leaving 13 bases between them. The CDR3 extends over 16 amino acids.

This chain links TRBV11-3 with TRBJ2-3; D gene uncertain. The CDR3 runs to 14 residues. Germline V gene lookup returns CDR1 SGHNT and CDR2 YENEEA. Trimming cost V 2 bases and J 0 bases, with 6 bases left between them. The CDR3 reads CASSLTRSTDTQYF. DNA for the CDR3: TGTGCCAGCAGCTTAACGAGGAGCACAGATACGCAGTATTTT.

This sequence joins TRBV5-6 and TRBJ2-7; weak D call: TRBD2 (6 bases). Germline values: CDR1 SGHDT, CDR2 YYEEEE. This CDR3 contains 13 residues. V gave up 4 bases and J gave up 5 bases, with 13 bases separating them. The CDR3 sequence is CASSQRRAHEQYF. CDR3 in DNA: TGTGCCAGCAGCCAAAGGAGGGCCCACGAGCAGTACTTC.

The V gene is TRBV9, the J gene TRBJ2-7; tentatively, D is TRBD1 (7 bases). Per germline, CDR1 SGDLS and CDR2 YYNGEE. Trimming shortened V by 0 bases and J by 3 bases, and 10 bases separated the two germline ends. The CDR3 spans 14 residues. The CDR3 spells CASSVGGTDYEQYF. The CDR3 coding sequence is TGTGCCAGCAGCGTAGGCGGGACAGACTACGAGCAGTACTTC.

The J gene is TRBJ1-2, the V gene TRBV29-1; D is possibly TRBD1 (6 bases). Trimming took off 0 bases at V and 7 bases at J, with 12 bases between the two ends. Per the germline V gene, CDR1 is SQVTM and CDR2 is ANQGSEA. This CDR3 contains 13 residues. DNA for the CDR3: TGCAGCGTTGAAGATTCCAGGGGTGGTGGCTACACCTTC. This gives the protein CSVEDSRGGGYTF. The whole variable domain, filled in from reference TRBV29-1 and TRBJ1-2, reads SAVISQKPSRDICQRGTSLTIQCQVDSQVTMMFWYRQQPGQSLTLIATANQGSEATYESGFVIDKFPISRPNLTFSTLTVSNMSPEDSSIYLCSVEDSRGGGYTFGSGTRLTVV.

There are a few counts of this clone. The gene calls are TRBV6-5 and TRBJ2-7, with D possibly being TRBD2 (6 bases). This CDR3 has 15 amino acids. Deletions cut 0 bases from V and 6 bases from J, with 15 bases between. CDR1 and CDR2 (germline): MNHEY, SVGAGI. Here the CDR3 reads CASSYSTRGNSEQYF. CDR3 nucleotides: TGTGCCAGCAGTTACTCGACTAGGGGAAATAGCGAGCAGTACTTC.

The chain has TRBV19 and TRBJ1-4; 11 bases line up with TRBD1. V dropped 5 bases and J dropped 8; count of bases not matched to a gene: 1. This CDR3 spans 13 amino acids. Germline V gives CDR1 LNHDA, CDR2 SQIVND (reference sequence). The CDR3 loop is CASSGTGGEKLFF. The CDR3 DNA is TGTGCCAGTAGTGGGACAGGGGGAGAAAAACTGTTTTTT.

The chain couples TRBV29-1 to TRBJ2-5, with D possibly matching TRBD1 (6 bases). The CDR3 totals 12 residues. Trimming took off 4 bases at V and 3 bases at J, with 9 bases between the two ends. Germline V CDR1 and CDR2: SQVTM, ANQGSEA. The DNA of the CDR3 is TGCAGCGTTGCTGGGGGCGAAGAGACCCAGTACTTC. It yields the protein CSVAGGEETQYF. The full variable domain, with the rest looked up from reference TRBV29-1 and TRBJ2-5, is SAVISQKPSRDICQRGTSLTIQCQVDSQVTMMFWYRQQPGQSLTLIATANQGSEATYESGFVIDKFPISRPNLTFSTLTVSNMSPEDSSIYLCSVAGGEETQYFGPGTRLLVL.

The V gene is TRBV24-1, the J gene TRBJ2-1; D possibly corresponds to TRBD2 (6 bases). Germline CDR1 and CDR2: KGHDR and SFDVKD. The CDR3 is 14 residues long. V was clipped by 5 bases and J by 5 bases, with 12 bases between them. CDR3 sequence reads: CATSVSGRDNEQFF. CDR3 in DNA: TGTGCCACCAGTGTATCCGGGAGAGACAATGAGCAGTTCTTC.

This chain links TRBV9 with TRBJ2-1, with 10 bases lining up with TRBD2. This CDR3 region has 15 residues. The J segment lost 4 bases and the V segment lost 2 bases, leaving 3 bases of the junction unmatched. The germline V gene encodes CDR1 SGDLS and CDR2 YYNGEE. The CDR3 DNA is TGTGCCAGCAGCGTTCTAGCGGGGGTGTACAATGAGCAGTTCTTC. Translated, it gives CASSVLAGVYNEQFF. Filled out from reference TRBV9 and TRBJ2-1, the complete variable domain reads DSGVTQTPKHLITATGQRVTLRCSPRSGDLSVYWYQQSLDQGLQFLIQYYNGEERAKGNILERFSAQQFPDLHSELNLSSLELGDSALYFCASSVLAGVYNEQFFGPGTRLTVL.

This chain joins TRBV29-1 and TRBJ1-1, with D uncertain. Trimming left V 3 bases short and J 4 bases short, with 9 bases between. Germline values: CDR1 SQVTM, CDR2 ANQGSEA. The CDR3 contains 12 residues. The CDR3 bases are TGCAGCGTTGAGAAGATTAGCACTGAAGCTTTCTTT. Its protein product is CSVEKISTEAFF.

V is TRBV30 and J is TRBJ1-1, with unresolved D. V was shortened by 0 bases and J by 6 bases, with 14 bases between the two germline ends. The CDR3 is made up of 14 amino acids. Per germline, CDR1 GTSNPN and CDR2 SVGIG (reference sequence). CDR3: CAWSVRGWKPEAFF. CDR3 DNA: TGTGCCTGGAGTGTACGCGGCTGGAAGCCTGAAGCTTTCTTT.

The rearrangement uses TRBV7-2 and TRBJ2-2; D remains ambiguous. The CDR3 consists of 14 residues. Trimming removed 1 base from V and 4 bases from J, with 7 bases in between. Germline V lookup: CDR1 SGHTA, CDR2 FQGNSA. CDR3 amino acids: CASSLGGSTGELFF. DNA for the CDR3: TGTGCCAGCAGCTTAGGTGGCAGCACCGGGGAGCTGTTTTTT.

The CDR3 sequence is CASSQEGQGRKLFF. The CDR3 DNA sequence: TGTGCCAGCAGCCAAGAAGGACAGGGCCGAAAACTGTTTTTT. This chain joins TRBV3-1 (or the pseudogene TRBV3-2) and TRBJ1-4; 8 bases align to TRBD1. V gave up 0 bases and J gave up 10 bases; unmatched junction bases: 4. This CDR3 is 14 amino acids long. Germline V CDR1 and CDR2: LGHDT, YNNKEL (reference sequence).

V is TRBV4-1 and J is TRBJ1-1; 11 positions match TRBD1. Per germline, CDR1 MGHRA and CDR2 YSYEKL. Trimming cost V 5 bases and J 1 base; bases outside gene matches: 12. The CDR3 has 18 residues. As DNA, the CDR3 is TGCGCCAGCAGCTCCCCCTCCGGGACAGGGGGTGGGAACACTGAAGCTTTCTTT. It encodes CASSSPSGTGGGNTEAFF.

The rearrangement uses TRBV19 and TRBJ1-1; 9 bases match TRBD1. V was pared by 2 bases and J by 1 base, with 2 bases of the junction left unmatched. This CDR3 region has 15 residues. Germline V CDR1 and CDR2: LNHDA, SQIVND (reference sequence). CDR3 sequence reads: CASSIRGQGNTEAFF. DNA for the CDR3: TGTGCCAGTAGTATAAGGGGACAGGGGAACACTGAAGCTTTCTTT.

This clone was observed once. The chain is built from TRBV7-9 and TRBJ1-2; 8 positions agree with TRBD1. This CDR3 has 17 residues. Germline trimming cut 5 bases from V and 3 bases from J; bases unmatched to any gene: 14. Germline V lookup: CDR1 SEHNR, CDR2 FQNEAQ (reference sequence). CDR3 sequence (DNA): TGTGCCAGCAGCCCGATAGCCGCCGAGACAGGGGACTATGGCTACACCTTC. It translates to CASSPIAAETGDYGYTF.

V and J are TRBV30 and TRBJ2-3; 11 positions match TRBD2. There are 22 residues in the CDR3. The germline V gene has CDR1 GTSNPN and CDR2 SVGIG (reference sequence). V shed 4 bases, J shed 0 bases, and the junction held 24 bases outside the gene matches. The CDR3: CAWNKRTGILAGEFASTDTQYF. In DNA, the CDR3 is TGTGCCTGGAATAAACGGACAGGCATACTAGCGGGAGAGTTCGCTAGCACAGATACGCAGTATTTT. The complete variable domain, with remaining parts taken from reference TRBV30 and TRBJ2-3, reads SQTIHQWPATLVQPVGSPLSLECTVEGTSNPNLYWYRQAAGRGLQLLFYSVGIGQISSEVPQNLSASRPQDRQFILSSKKLLLSDSGFYLCAWNKRTGILAGEFASTDTQYFGPGTRLTVL.

The V gene is TRBV6-5, the J gene TRBJ1-4; 11 nucleotides agree with TRBD1. Germline V lookup: CDR1 MNHEY, CDR2 SVGAGI. Trimming took 2 bases from V and 6 from J; bases not matched to a gene: 5. The CDR3 has 16 residues. The CDR3 bases are TGTGCCAGCAGTTACGGACAGGGGGCGCGTGATGAAAAACTGTTTTTT. As protein: CASSYGQGARDEKLFF.